This T cell receptor beta chain comes out of a study of cytomegalovirus exposure and HLA in healthy donors. PCR involved 60 Vbeta and 13 Jbeta primers. Libraries were prepared by immunoSEQ multiplex PCR; TCRdb keeps only in-frame clonotypes and omits some of them. The sample lists roughly 130,000 clones; around 65% were seen once. The CDR3 length is 14 residues. CDR1 and CDR2 (germline): LNHNV, YYDKDF (reference sequence). J was trimmed by 6 bases and V by 3 bases; bases with no gene match: 2. The sequencing sample was made of PBMCs. This sequence joins TRBV15 and TRBJ2-1, with 10 bases that match TRBD2. The receptor's source is a woman aged 60 to 75 in good health and CMV-seronegative. DNA of the CDR3: TGTGCCACCAGCAGGGGGACTAGCGCCAATGAGCAGTTCTTC. It is translated as CATSRGTSANEQFF.